This is a list of T cell receptor beta chains from one sample in a study of OX40 agonist ivuxolimab in advanced cancers. Measured with immunoSEQ multiplex PCR; TCRdb has only the in-frame clones, and not every one. In the table there are 25,000 to 35,000 clones, roughly 74% of which are singletons. The source was CD4+ or CD8+ T cells sorted from blood, collected in a trial of the OX40 agonist ivuxolimab. Receptors originate from an adult with an advanced solid tumor such as melanoma, head and neck, liver or kidney cancer. Each CDR3 is given with its conserved first and last residue. Fields, in order: D gene, V gene, clone size, J gene, CDR3 protein, CDR3 DNA. The D gene is left open where the match is weak. Clone size is given for some rows only: seen once, a few or many times, or a class if the clone is expanded.

>TRBD2|TRBV7-2|NA|TRBJ2-1
CASRDRLAGYNEQFF
TGTGCCAGCAGGGACCGACTAGCGGGGTACAATGAGCAGTTCTTC
>NA|TRBV9|medium-sized|TRBJ2-7
CASSVDEGAYEQYF
TGTGCCAGCAGCGTAGATGAGGGGGCCTACGAGCAGTACTTC
>NA|TRBV5-5|NA|TRBJ1-1
CASSASILSNTEAFF
TGTGCCAGCAGCGCATCGATTCTTTCGAACACTGAAGCTTTCTTT
>NA|TRBV10-2|NA|TRBJ2-3
CASSESGSTDTQYF
TGCGCCAGCAGTGAGTCCGGGAGCACAGATACGCAGTATTTT
>NA|TRBV6-1|NA|TRBJ1-3
CASSEGRATWVSGNTIYF
TGTGCCAGCAGTGAAGGGCGGGCTACTTGGGTCTCTGGAAACACCATATATTTT
>NA|TRBV18|NA|TRBJ2-4
CASSLDGKNIQYF
TGTGCCAGCTCACTCGACGGCAAAAACATTCAGTACTTC
>NA|TRBV7-8|few|TRBJ1-6
CASSENRDSPLHF
TGTGCCAGCAGCGAAAACAGGGATTCACCCCTCCACTTT
>TRBD2|TRBV7-9|NA|TRBJ2-1
CASSFRTSGYNEQFF
TGTGCCAGCAGCTTCCGGACTAGCGGGTACAATGAGCAGTTCTTC
>TRBD2|TRBV30|once|TRBJ2-5
CAYSGGPGAQYF
TGTGCTTATAGCGGGGGGCCGGGGGCCCAGTACTTC
>NA|TRBV6-6|few|TRBJ1-1
CASSYSPEAFF
TGTGCCAGCAGTTACTCACCTGAAGCTTTCTTT
>TRBD1|TRBV12-5|NA|TRBJ1-6
CASGPGQGGSPLHF
TGTGCTAGTGGTCCGGGACAGGGAGGTTCACCCCTCCACTTT
>NA|TRBV19|NA|TRBJ1-1
CASRRGAGTEAFF
TGTGCCAGTAGACGAGGGGCGGGAACTGAAGCTTTCTTT
>TRBD1|TRBV29-1|NA|TRBJ2-1
CSVNRGRFNEQFF
TGCAGCGTGAACAGGGGGAGATTCAATGAGCAGTTCTTC
>NA|TRBV5-4|once|TRBJ2-4
CASSGSKNIQYF
TGTGCCAGCAGCGGGAGCAAAAACATTCAGTACTTC
>NA|TRBV5-6|NA|TRBJ2-7
CASSFDDRSYEQYF
TGTGCCAGCAGCTTTGACGACCGGTCCTACGAGCAGTACTTC
>TRBD1|TRBV27|NA|TRBJ1-3
CASSPSSTGGNTIYF
TGTGCCAGCAGTCCCTCGTCGACAGGGGGAAACACCATATATTTT
>NA|TRBV2|NA|TRBJ1-1
CASSDGAWNTEAFF
TGTGCCAGCAGTGACGGGGCTTGGAACACTGAAGCTTTCTTT
>NA|TRBV18|NA|TRBJ2-7
CASSPRVSSGYEQYF
TGTGCCAGCTCACCGAGAGTTTCCTCGGGGTACGAGCAGTACTTC
>TRBD2|TRBV2|NA|TRBJ2-5
CASSSGLAGDPETQYF
TGTGCCAGCAGCTCCGGGCTAGCGGGGGACCCAGAGACCCAGTACTTC
>NA|TRBV7-2|NA|TRBJ2-7
CASSLGGPYEQYF
TGTGCCAGCAGCTTAGGGGGACCGTACGAGCAGTACTTC
>NA|TRBV30|NA|TRBJ1-3
CAWSVKGSSGNTIYF
TGTGCCTGGAGTGTTAAGGGAAGCTCTGGAAACACCATATATTTT
>NA|TRBV10-2|NA|TRBJ2-7
CASSDRSYEQYF
TGCGCCAGCAGTGATAGGTCCTACGAGCAGTACTTC
>NA|TRBV4-2|NA|TRBJ2-1
CASSQEVQPNNEQFF
TGTGCCAGCAGCCAAGAGGTACAGCCAAACAATGAGCAGTTCTTC